This TCR beta chain came from a study of cytomegalovirus exposure and HLA in healthy donors. For this clone: The antigen is undetermined.

The PCR used 60 Vbeta and 13 Jbeta primers. Only in-frame clones appear in the TCRdb table, and some are missing; sequencing was by immunoSEQ multiplex PCR. The sample yields approximately 93,000 clones, 79% seen once. V lost 5 bases and J lost 7, with 18 bases in between. This CDR3 spans 15 amino acids. Germline-derived CDR1 and CDR2 are MDHEN and SYDVKM. Study-wide points: What a later analysis showed was that several of the most significant clusters appeared linked to common viral pathogens. Analysis was performed later, and it showed HLA-associated TCR beta chains to be more clonally expanded than equally common others. TCR beta V- and J-gene trimming, according to a later analysis, was linked to a missense DCLRE1C variant.

Source material: PBMCs. The TCR comes from a male donor in good health and CMV-seropositive. The genes are TRBV28 and TRBJ1-5, with D tentatively TRBD1 (5 bases). The CDR3 loop reads CASSPSGGPGQPQHF. The CDR3 region has the DNA TGTGCCAGCAGTCCCTCCGGGGGTCCGGGACAGCCCCAGCATTTT.